The rows below give T cell receptor beta chains drawn from one sample of a study of blood T cell repertoires in COVID-19. TCRdb keeps only in-frame clones here, not all; method: immunoSEQ multiplex PCR. The repertoire holds 150,000 to 200,000 clones, with under 85% as singletons. Input material: peripheral blood. Receptor source: a woman between 65 and 79 years old with COVID-19, enrolled during active disease. The CDR3 runs from the conserved cysteine through the conserved F or W. The D gene is left open where the match is weak. The size of a clone is reported for some rows only, either as once, few or many, or as a class for expanded clones.

d_gene: -; abundance: -; j_gene: TRBJ1-2; v_gene: TRBV7-2; CDR3aa: CASSLGGTLFNYGYTF; CDR3nt: TGTGCCAGCAGCTTGGGAGGGACGCTATTCAACTATGGCTACACCTTC
d_gene: TRBD1; abundance: -; j_gene: TRBJ2-3; v_gene: TRBV6-6; CDR3aa: CASSYPGQGTDTQYF; CDR3nt: TGTGCCAGCAGTTACCCGGGACAGGGCACAGATACGCAGTATTTT
d_gene: -; abundance: -; j_gene: TRBJ1-5; v_gene: TRBV7-3; CDR3aa: CASSLGEDQPQHF; CDR3nt: TGTGCCAGCAGCTTAGGGGAGGATCAGCCCCAGCATTTT
d_gene: -; abundance: -; j_gene: TRBJ1-1; v_gene: TRBV11-2; CDR3aa: CASSLGLTPTGKNTEAFF; CDR3nt: TGTGCCAGCAGCTTAGGTTTGACCCCAACAGGGAAGAACACTGAAGCTTTCTTT
d_gene: -; abundance: -; j_gene: TRBJ1-2; v_gene: TRBV5-6; CDR3aa: CASSLDMQNYGYTF; CDR3nt: TGTGCCAGCAGCTTGGACATGCAAAACTATGGCTACACCTTC
d_gene: TRBD1; abundance: -; j_gene: TRBJ1-2; v_gene: TRBV7-2; CDR3aa: CASSSLMGDRGNGYTF; CDR3nt: TGTGCCAGCAGCTCCCTCATGGGGGACAGGGGCAATGGCTACACCTTC
d_gene: -; abundance: -; j_gene: TRBJ2-2; v_gene: TRBV6-5; CDR3aa: CASSRGQNTGELFF; CDR3nt: TGTGCCAGCAGCCGGGGACAGAACACCGGGGAGCTGTTTTTT
d_gene: -; abundance: -; j_gene: TRBJ1-1; v_gene: TRBV2; CDR3aa: CASLPVRGAFF; CDR3nt: TGTGCCAGCCTACCCGTAAGAGGAGCTTTCTTT
d_gene: TRBD2; abundance: -; j_gene: TRBJ2-1; v_gene: TRBV19; CDR3aa: CASSSLAGDGEQFF; CDR3nt: TGTGCCAGTAGTAGTCTAGCGGGAGATGGTGAGCAGTTCTTC
d_gene: -; abundance: -; j_gene: TRBJ2-3; v_gene: TRBV7-9; CDR3aa: CASSSPGVTDTQYF; CDR3nt: TGTGCCAGCAGCTCCCCGGGGGTCACAGATACGCAGTATTTT
d_gene: -; abundance: -; j_gene: TRBJ2-5; v_gene: TRBV2; CDR3aa: CASSVKTQYF; CDR3nt: TGTGCCAGCAGTGTAAAGACCCAGTACTTC
d_gene: -; abundance: -; j_gene: TRBJ2-7; v_gene: TRBV18; CDR3aa: CASSHRTVSDGYEQYF; CDR3nt: TGTGCCAGCTCACATAGAACAGTTAGCGACGGCTACGAGCAGTACTTC
d_gene: -; abundance: -; j_gene: TRBJ1-5; v_gene: TRBV5-1; CDR3aa: CASSLGHDNQPQHF; CDR3nt: TGCGCCAGCAGCTTGGGACACGACAATCAGCCCCAGCATTTT
d_gene: -; abundance: -; j_gene: TRBJ1-1; v_gene: TRBV5-4; CDR3aa: CASSLILPGQAEAFF; CDR3nt: TGTGCCAGCAGCTTAATTCTCCCGGGACAAGCTGAAGCTTTCTTT
d_gene: TRBD2; abundance: few; j_gene: TRBJ2-7; v_gene: TRBV5-1; CDR3aa: CASSPSGPYEQYF; CDR3nt: TGCGCCAGCAGCCCTAGCGGACCCTACGAGCAGTACTTC
d_gene: TRBD1; abundance: -; j_gene: TRBJ2-2; v_gene: TRBV18; CDR3aa: CASSTGQEAGELFF; CDR3nt: TGTGCCAGCTCAACGGGACAGGAGGCCGGGGAGCTGTTTTTT
d_gene: TRBD1; abundance: once; j_gene: TRBJ2-3; v_gene: TRBV3-1/TRBV3-2; CDR3aa: CASSQEGAGGKRAQYF; CDR3nt: TGTGCCAGCAGCCAAGAGGGGGCAGGGGGCAAACGGGCGCAGTATTTT
d_gene: -; abundance: few; j_gene: TRBJ1-2; v_gene: TRBV18; CDR3aa: CASSLERGFYGYTF; CDR3nt: TGTGCCAGCTCACTGGAACGGGGGTTCTATGGCTACACCTTC
d_gene: -; abundance: -; j_gene: TRBJ2-1; v_gene: TRBV5-1; CDR3aa: CASSRTNTDFSGENEQFF; CDR3nt: TGCGCCAGCAGCAGAACCAATACCGACTTTAGCGGAGAAAATGAGCAGTTCTTC
d_gene: TRBD1; abundance: -; j_gene: TRBJ2-7; v_gene: TRBV6-4; CDR3aa: CARGTGDYEQYF; CDR3nt: TGTGCCAGAGGGACAGGGGACTACGAGCAGTACTTC
d_gene: TRBD1; abundance: -; j_gene: TRBJ1-2; v_gene: TRBV5-1; CDR3aa: CASSDTGGHYGYTF; CDR3nt: TGCGCCAGCAGCGATACAGGGGGCCACTATGGCTACACCTTC
d_gene: TRBD2; abundance: -; j_gene: TRBJ2-7; v_gene: TRBV13; CDR3aa: CASSFTPRSGIAFDEQYF; CDR3nt: TGTGCCAGCAGCTTTACACCCCGGAGCGGGATTGCGTTTGACGAGCAGTACTTC
d_gene: -; abundance: -; j_gene: TRBJ2-7; v_gene: TRBV7-2; CDR3aa: CASSSGASYEQYF; CDR3nt: TGTGCCAGCAGCTCTGGGGCCTCCTACGAGCAGTACTTC
d_gene: TRBD1; abundance: -; j_gene: TRBJ2-7; v_gene: TRBV29-1; CDR3aa: CSVEGQGASEQYF; CDR3nt: TGCAGCGTCGAGGGACAGGGGGCGTCCGAGCAGTACTTC
d_gene: -; abundance: -; j_gene: TRBJ2-3; v_gene: TRBV5-1; CDR3aa: CASSDDRGTDTQYF; CDR3nt: TGCGCCAGCAGCGACGACAGAGGCACAGATACGCAGTATTTT
d_gene: TRBD1; abundance: -; j_gene: TRBJ2-7; v_gene: TRBV19; CDR3aa: CASSRTTGTGVYEQYF; CDR3nt: TGTGCCAGTAGTAGGACTACCGGGACAGGGGTCTACGAGCAGTACTTC
d_gene: -; abundance: -; j_gene: TRBJ1-2; v_gene: TRBV6-5; CDR3aa: CASSYGRAEVYGYTF; CDR3nt: TGTGCCAGCAGTTACGGCAGGGCCGAGGTCTATGGCTACACCTTC
d_gene: -; abundance: once; j_gene: TRBJ1-4; v_gene: TRBV12-3/TRBV12-4; CDR3aa: CASSGYEKLFF; CDR3nt: TGTGCCTCCTCAGGGTATGAAAAACTGTTTTTT
d_gene: TRBD1; abundance: -; j_gene: TRBJ1-6; v_gene: TRBV7-8; CDR3aa: CASSLGTGGPSSYNSPLHF; CDR3nt: TGTGCCAGCAGCTTAGGTACAGGGGGTCCGAGCTCCTATAATTCACCCCTCCACTTT
d_gene: -; abundance: -; j_gene: TRBJ2-5; v_gene: TRBV29-1; CDR3aa: CSARGGRETQYF; CDR3nt: TGCAGCGCTAGGGGGGGTAGAGAGACCCAGTACTTC
d_gene: TRBD2; abundance: -; j_gene: TRBJ2-1; v_gene: TRBV2; CDR3aa: CASSEYSGRSYEQFF; CDR3nt: TGTGCCAGCAGTGAGTATAGCGGGAGATCTTATGAGCAGTTCTTC
d_gene: TRBD1; abundance: -; j_gene: TRBJ2-1; v_gene: TRBV7-9; CDR3aa: CASSAWTGALEQFF; CDR3nt: TGTGCCAGCAGCGCCTGGACAGGGGCGCTTGAGCAGTTCTTC
d_gene: TRBD1; abundance: once; j_gene: TRBJ1-1; v_gene: TRBV28; CDR3aa: CASSSRAQGGNTEAFF; CDR3nt: TGTGCCAGCAGTTCTAGAGCCCAGGGGGGGAACACTGAAGCTTTCTTT
d_gene: -; abundance: -; j_gene: TRBJ2-5; v_gene: TRBV2; CDR3aa: CASSLSGEETQYF; CDR3nt: TGTGCCAGCAGTCTATCGGGTGAAGAGACCCAGTACTTC
d_gene: -; abundance: few; j_gene: TRBJ1-2; v_gene: TRBV10-3; CDR3aa: CAISESVDNGYTF; CDR3nt: TGTGCCATCAGTGAGTCAGTGGACAATGGCTACACCTTC
d_gene: TRBD2; abundance: -; j_gene: TRBJ2-1; v_gene: TRBV7-2; CDR3aa: CASSLTSHEQFF; CDR3nt: TGTGCCAGCAGTTTGACTAGCCACGAGCAGTTCTTC
d_gene: TRBD1; abundance: once; j_gene: TRBJ1-4; v_gene: TRBV30; CDR3aa: CAWTTQGGLEKLFF; CDR3nt: TGTGCCTGGACCACCCAGGGGGGTTTGGAAAAACTGTTTTTT
d_gene: TRBD2; abundance: -; j_gene: TRBJ2-1; v_gene: TRBV11-2; CDR3aa: CASSLLASGNYNEQFF; CDR3nt: TGTGCCAGCAGCTTATTGGCTAGCGGGAACTACAATGAGCAGTTCTTC
d_gene: -; abundance: -; j_gene: TRBJ2-5; v_gene: TRBV28; CDR3aa: CASSVAPRGTQYF; CDR3nt: TGTGCCAGCAGTGTCGCTCCAAGGGGGACCCAGTACTTC
d_gene: TRBD1; abundance: -; j_gene: TRBJ2-3; v_gene: TRBV3-1/TRBV3-2; CDR3aa: CASSRQGGERTQYF; CDR3nt: TGTGCCAGCAGCAGACAGGGGGGCGAGAGAACGCAGTATTTT
d_gene: -; abundance: -; j_gene: TRBJ2-6; v_gene: TRBV2; CDR3aa: CASSLLASSGANVLTF; CDR3nt: TGTGCCAGCAGTTTACTAGCTAGCTCTGGGGCCAACGTCCTGACTTTC
d_gene: -; abundance: -; j_gene: TRBJ2-3; v_gene: TRBV6-5; CDR3aa: CASTLGFGTDTQYF; CDR3nt: TGTGCCAGCACCCTAGGATTTGGGACAGATACGCAGTATTTT
d_gene: -; abundance: -; j_gene: TRBJ2-7; v_gene: TRBV28; CDR3aa: CASSFDSSYEQYF; CDR3nt: TGTGCCAGCAGTTTTGACTCAAGCTACGAGCAGTACTTC
d_gene: TRBD2; abundance: -; j_gene: TRBJ2-1; v_gene: TRBV4-1; CDR3aa: CASSQDWETSGYNEQFF; CDR3nt: TGCGCCAGCAGCCAAGATTGGGAGACTAGCGGCTACAATGAGCAGTTCTTC
d_gene: -; abundance: -; j_gene: TRBJ2-3; v_gene: TRBV29-1; CDR3aa: CSVDGRSNTDTQYF; CDR3nt: TGCAGCGTAGACGGCAGGTCGAACACAGATACGCAGTATTTT
d_gene: TRBD2; abundance: -; j_gene: TRBJ2-7; v_gene: TRBV28; CDR3aa: CASSLGGLAAGPAYEQYF; CDR3nt: TGTGCCAGCAGTTTAGGGGGACTAGCGGCCGGTCCGGCATACGAGCAGTACTTC
d_gene: TRBD1; abundance: few; j_gene: TRBJ1-2; v_gene: TRBV6-5; CDR3aa: CASSYQKTGVYGYTF; CDR3nt: TGTGCCAGCAGTTACCAAAAAACAGGGGTCTATGGCTACACCTTC
d_gene: -; abundance: -; j_gene: TRBJ2-1; v_gene: TRBV2; CDR3aa: CASKRGTPPSSYNEQFF; CDR3nt: TGTGCCAGCAAACGCGGGACCCCCCCGAGCTCCTACAATGAGCAGTTCTTC
d_gene: -; abundance: -; j_gene: TRBJ2-1; v_gene: TRBV6-1; CDR3aa: CASSEGALGGNEQFF; CDR3nt: TGTGCCAGCAGTGAAGGGGCGTTGGGAGGTAATGAGCAGTTCTTC
d_gene: TRBD1; abundance: -; j_gene: TRBJ2-7; v_gene: TRBV11-3; CDR3aa: CASSRQGAGEQYF; CDR3nt: TGTGCCAGCAGCCGTCAGGGGGCTGGCGAGCAGTACTTC
d_gene: TRBD2; abundance: -; j_gene: TRBJ2-3; v_gene: TRBV27; CDR3aa: CASSFTGGPDTQYF; CDR3nt: TGTGCCAGCAGTTTCACGGGAGGGCCGGATACGCAGTATTTT
d_gene: TRBD1; abundance: -; j_gene: TRBJ1-1; v_gene: TRBV29-1; CDR3aa: CSPGQGVLYTEAFF; CDR3nt: TGCAGCCCTGGACAGGGCGTGTTGTATACTGAAGCTTTCTTT
d_gene: TRBD2; abundance: -; j_gene: TRBJ2-1; v_gene: TRBV29-1; CDR3aa: CSALGLAFYNEQFF; CDR3nt: TGCAGCGCCTTGGGACTAGCGTTCTACAATGAGCAGTTCTTC
d_gene: TRBD1; abundance: -; j_gene: TRBJ1-5; v_gene: TRBV5-5; CDR3aa: CASSLTGGANQPQHF; CDR3nt: TGTGCCAGCAGCCTGACAGGGGGTGCCAATCAGCCCCAGCATTTT
d_gene: -; abundance: -; j_gene: TRBJ1-3; v_gene: TRBV30; CDR3aa: CAWSGNSFGNTIYF; CDR3nt: TGTGCCTGGAGTGGTAACTCCTTCGGGAACACCATATATTTT
d_gene: TRBD1; abundance: -; j_gene: TRBJ1-2; v_gene: TRBV19; CDR3aa: CASSTSGQGSGYTF; CDR3nt: TGTGCCAGTAGTACCTCGGGACAGGGCTCTGGCTACACCTTC
d_gene: -; abundance: -; j_gene: TRBJ1-3; v_gene: TRBV28; CDR3aa: CASCARVAGNTIYF; CDR3nt: TGTGCCAGCTGTGCCCGGGTTGCCGGAAACACCATATATTTT
d_gene: TRBD1; abundance: -; j_gene: TRBJ1-3; v_gene: TRBV15; CDR3aa: CATSNRDRPSSGNTIYF; CDR3nt: TGTGCCACCAGCAACCGGGACAGGCCGAGCTCTGGAAACACCATATATTTT
d_gene: -; abundance: -; j_gene: TRBJ2-1; v_gene: TRBV19; CDR3aa: CASSPAGSLYNEQFF; CDR3nt: TGTGCCAGTAGCCCCGCGGGATCCTTATACAATGAGCAGTTCTTC